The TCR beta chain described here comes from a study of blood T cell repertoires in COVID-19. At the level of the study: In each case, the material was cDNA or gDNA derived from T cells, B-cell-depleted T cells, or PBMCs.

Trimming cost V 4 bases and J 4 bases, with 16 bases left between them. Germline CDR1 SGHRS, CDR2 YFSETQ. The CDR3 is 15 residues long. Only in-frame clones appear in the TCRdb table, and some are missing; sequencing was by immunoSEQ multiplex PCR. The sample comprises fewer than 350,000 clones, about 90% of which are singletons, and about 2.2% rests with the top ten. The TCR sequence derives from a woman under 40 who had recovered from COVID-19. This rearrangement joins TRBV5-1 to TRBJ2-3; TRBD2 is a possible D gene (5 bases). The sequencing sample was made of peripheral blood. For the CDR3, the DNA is TGCGCCAGCAGCACGGACCCTGGAGCGGCAGATACGCAGTATTTT. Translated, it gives CASSTDPGAADTQYF.